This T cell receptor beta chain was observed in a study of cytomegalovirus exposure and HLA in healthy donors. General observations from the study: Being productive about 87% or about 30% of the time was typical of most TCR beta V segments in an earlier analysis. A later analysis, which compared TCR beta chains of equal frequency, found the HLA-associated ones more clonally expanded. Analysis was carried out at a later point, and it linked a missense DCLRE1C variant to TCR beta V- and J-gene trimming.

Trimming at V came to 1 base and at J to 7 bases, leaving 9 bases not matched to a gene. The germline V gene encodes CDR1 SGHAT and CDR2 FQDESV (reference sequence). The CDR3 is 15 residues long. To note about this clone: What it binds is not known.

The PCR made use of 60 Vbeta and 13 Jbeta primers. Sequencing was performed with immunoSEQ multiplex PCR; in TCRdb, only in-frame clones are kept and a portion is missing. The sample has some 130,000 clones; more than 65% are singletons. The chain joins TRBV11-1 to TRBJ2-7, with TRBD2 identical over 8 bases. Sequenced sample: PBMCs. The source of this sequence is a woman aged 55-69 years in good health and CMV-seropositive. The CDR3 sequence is CASSLGGGRPGEQYF. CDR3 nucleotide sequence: TGTGCCAGCAGCTTAGGCGGGGGGAGACCGGGGGAGCAGTACTTC. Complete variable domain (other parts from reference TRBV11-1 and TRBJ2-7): EAEVAQSPRYKITEKSQAVAFWCDPISGHATLYWYRQILGQGPELLVQFQDESVVDDSQLPKDRFSAERLKGVDSTLKIQPAELGDSAMYLCASSLGGGRPGEQYFGPGTRLTVT.